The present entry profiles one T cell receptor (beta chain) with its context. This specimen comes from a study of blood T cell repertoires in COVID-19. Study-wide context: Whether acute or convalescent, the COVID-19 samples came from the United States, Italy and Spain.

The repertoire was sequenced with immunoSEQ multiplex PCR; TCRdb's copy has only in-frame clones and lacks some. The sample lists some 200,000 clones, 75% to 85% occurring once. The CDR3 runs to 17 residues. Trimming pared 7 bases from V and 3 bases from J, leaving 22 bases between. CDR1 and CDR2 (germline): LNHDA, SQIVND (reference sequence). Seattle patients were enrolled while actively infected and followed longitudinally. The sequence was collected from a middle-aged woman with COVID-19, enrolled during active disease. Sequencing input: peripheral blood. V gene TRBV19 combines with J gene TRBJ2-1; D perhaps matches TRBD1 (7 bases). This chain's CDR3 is CASTDPGGRTNYNEQFF. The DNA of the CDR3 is TGTGCCAGTACCGACCCAGGGGGGCGGACTAACTACAATGAGCAGTTCTTC.